This entry lists 24 T cell receptor beta chains sequenced from one sample in a study of cytomegalovirus exposure and HLA in healthy donors. Sequenced by immunoSEQ multiplex PCR; TCRdb stores in-frame clones only, minus some. The sample holds more than 95,000 clones; 90% to 95% are singletons and the top ten take 1% to 1.5%. The sample consisted of PBMCs. The origin of the receptors is a woman between 18 and 29 years old in good health and CMV-seronegative.

The chain joins TRBV10-3 to TRBJ1-1; D is perhaps TRBD1 (6 bases). This CDR3 region has 14 residues. Looked up from germline, CDR1 is ENHRY and CDR2 is SYGVKD. Trimming removed 9 bases at V and 0 bases at J, with 14 bases between. The chain's CDR3 is CAINYREMNTEAFF. CDR3 sequence (DNA): TGTGCCATAAACTACAGGGAGATGAACACTGAAGCTTTCTTT.

The chain employs TRBV28 and TRBJ1-4, with a possible D match to TRBD1 (6 bases). CDR1 and CDR2 (germline): MDHEN, SYDVKM. V lost 3 bases and J lost 8, with 16 bases in between. There are 15 residues in the CDR3. The CDR3 DNA is TGTGCCAGCAGTTTGTATTCGGACAGAACCGAAAAACTGTTTTTT. Translation gives CASSLYSDRTEKLFF.

The chain recombines TRBV5-6 with TRBJ2-1, with D possibly being TRBD2 (5 bases). The CDR3 contains 16 residues. Per the germline V gene, CDR1 is SGHDT and CDR2 is YYEEEE. Trimming stripped 2 bases from V and 0 bases from J, with 12 bases between. The CDR3 DNA reads TGTGCCAGCAGCTTCGGACCGGGAAGCTCCTACAATGAGCAGTTCTTC. It is translated as CASSFGPGSSYNEQFF.

J is TRBJ2-2 and V is TRBV27, with TRBD1 matching 12 bases. Germline V gives CDR1 MNHEY, CDR2 SMNVEV (reference sequence). There are 16 residues in the CDR3. V dropped 6 bases and J dropped 7; count of bases not matched to a gene: 9. The CDR3 region is CASSIGTGGESGELFF. The CDR3 nucleotides read TGTGCCAGCAGCATCGGGACAGGGGGCGAAAGCGGGGAGCTGTTTTTT.

Here the CDR3 DNA reads TGTGCCTGGAGTGTAACAGACGCCAAGCAGTACTTC. Encoded protein: CAWSVTDAKQYF. The genes are TRBV30 and TRBJ2-7; D gene unclear. Germline CDR1 is GTSNPN and CDR2 is SVGIG (reference sequence). V shed 0 bases and J shed 8 bases, with 11 bases lying between them. This CDR3 comprises 12 residues.

The gene calls are TRBV7-9 and TRBJ1-1, with a possible D match to TRBD1 (5 bases). Germline lookup yields CDR1 SEHNR and CDR2 FQNEAQ (reference sequence). Trimming shortened V by 4 bases and J by 4 bases, and 16 bases separated the two germline ends. The CDR3 extends over 15 amino acids. The CDR3 nucleotides are TGTGCCAGCAGCTGGGGGGAGTCCTGGGCCACTGAAGCTTTCTTT. Its protein is CASSWGESWATEAFF.

The chain uses TRBV7-7 and TRBJ2-7, with D possibly TRBD1 on 6 matching bases. Germline V lookup: CDR1 SSHAT, CDR2 FNYEAQ (reference sequence). With 5 bases removed from V and 6 bases from J, the gap between germline ends came to 14 bases. This CDR3 region has 13 residues. In nucleotides, the CDR3 is TGTGCCAGCAGCCCAACAGGGTTCGGCGAGCAGTACTTC. Protein: CASSPTGFGEQYF.

The J gene is TRBJ2-2, the V gene TRBV28; 8 nucleotides match TRBD2. The V gene end was trimmed by 5 bases and the J gene end by 4 bases; junction bases not matched to a gene: 6. The CDR3 contains 15 residues. CDR1 and CDR2 (germline): MDHEN, SYDVKM. The CDR3 region is CASSDPGTSTGELFF. As DNA, the CDR3 is TGTGCCAGCAGTGACCCCGGGACTAGCACCGGGGAGCTGTTTTTT.

J is TRBJ2-1 and V is TRBV7-3; maybe TRBD2 (6 bases). The germline V gene encodes CDR1 SGHTA and CDR2 FQGTGA. This CDR3 has 16 amino acids. Trimming pared 5 bases from V and 4 bases from J, leaving 18 bases between. This CDR3 is CASSPGGLARYNEQFF. CDR3 coding DNA: TGTGCCAGCAGCCCCGGAGGGCTAGCTAGATACAATGAGCAGTTCTTC. The full variable domain, completed using reference TRBV7-3 and TRBJ2-1, is GAGVSQTPSNKVTEKGKYVELRCDPISGHTALYWYRQSLGQGPEFLIYFQGTGAADDSGLPNDRFFAVRPEGSVSTLKIQRTERGDSAVYLCASSPGGLARYNEQFFGPGTRLTVL.

This sequence joins TRBV27 and TRBJ1-2; TRBD1 matches at 7 bases. This CDR3 comprises 14 residues. The trim removed 4 bases at V and 8 bases at J, leaving 10 bases unmatched. The germline V gene has CDR1 MNHEY and CDR2 SMNVEV (reference sequence). CDR3: CASSSKDRVRGYTF. The CDR3 bases are TGTGCCAGCAGTTCAAAAGACAGGGTACGGGGCTACACCTTC.

This chain uses TRBV6-6 with TRBJ2-5; no firm D call. V was clipped by 3 bases and J by 7 bases, with 21 bases between them. Germline lookup yields CDR1 MNHNY and CDR2 SVGAGI (reference sequence). This CDR3 is 16 amino acids long. In DNA, the CDR3 is TGTGCCAGCAGTTATGAGGATATCGCCATAGTTTGGACCCAGTACTTC. It yields the protein CASSYEDIAIVWTQYF.

The rearrangement uses TRBV28 and TRBJ2-7; 9 nucleotides line up with TRBD2. The CDR3 consists of 16 residues. From germline, CDR1 is MDHEN and CDR2 SYDVKM. V was clipped by 4 bases and J by 2 bases; unmatched bases: 9. Written as DNA, the CDR3 is TGTGCCAGCAGTTCTACCGGGACTAGCCGAACCTACGAGCAGTACTTC. This encodes CASSSTGTSRTYEQYF.

The CDR3 bases are TGTGCCAGCAGATATTTGGGACTAGCGGGAGGCGAGCAGTACTTC. This sequence encodes CASRYLGLAGGEQYF. This rearrangement joins TRBV2 to TRBJ2-7; 15 nucleotides match TRBD2. Per the germline V gene, CDR1 is SNHLY and CDR2 is FYNNEI. V was clipped by 6 bases and J by 6 bases; unmatched bases: 6. CDR3 length: 15 residues.

The gene calls are TRBV30 and TRBJ2-7, with D perhaps matching TRBD1 (6 bases). The CDR3 is 11 amino acids. Germline CDR1 and CDR2: GTSNPN and SVGIG (reference sequence). V was pared by 5 bases and J by 3 bases, with 8 bases between. CDR3 in amino acids: CAWGTIYEQYF. CDR3 nucleotides: TGTGCCTGGGGGACAATCTACGAGCAGTACTTC.

This clone was seen once. The chain recombines TRBV2 with TRBJ2-1; D ambiguous. The CDR3 loop spans 10 amino acids. CDR1 is SNHLY, CDR2 FYNNEI, per germline. Trimming removed 8 bases from V and 8 bases from J, with 7 bases in between. The CDR3 coding sequence is TGTGCCAGCGGAGATTATGAGCAGTTCTTC. Translation: CASGDYEQFF.

The V call is TRBV28, the J call TRBJ1-5; D remains unclear. CDR3 size: 15 residues. V lost 1 base and J 0 bases, leaving 7 bases between the germline ends. Germline assignment: CDR1 MDHEN and CDR2 SYDVKM. In nucleotides, the CDR3 is TGTGCCAGCAGTTTATATGCAGATAGCAATCAGCCCCAGCATTTT. It is translated as CASSLYADSNQPQHF.

This rearrangement joins TRBV6-6 to TRBJ1-2; D unclear. Germline CDR1 is MNHNY and CDR2 is SVGAGI (reference sequence). The CDR3 spans 12 residues. With 7 bases removed from V and 8 bases from J, the gap between germline ends came to 14 bases. CDR3 amino acids: CASTPSGSGYTF. The DNA of the CDR3 is TGTGCCAGCACCCCCTCGGGATCGGGCTACACCTTC.

This clone was detected only once. The chain recombines TRBV28 with TRBJ2-1; 10 positions match TRBD2. The length of the CDR3 is 15 residues. From germline, CDR1 is MDHEN and CDR2 SYDVKM. V shed 4 bases and J 4 bases; nucleotides not matched to a gene: 4. CDR3 amino acids: CASSSSGSWYNEQFF. In DNA, the CDR3 is TGTGCCAGCAGTTCTAGCGGGAGTTGGTACAATGAGCAGTTCTTC.

The chain combines TRBV5-1 with TRBJ1-1; D unclear. CDR3 length: 14 amino acids. Germline CDR1 SGHRS, CDR2 YFSETQ. V was clipped by 0 bases and J by 1 base, with 7 bases between them. The CDR3 DNA follows: TGCGCCAGCAGCTTGGCAGCGGAGAACACTGAAGCTTTCTTT. This gives the protein CASSLAAENTEAFF.

This chain links TRBV5-1 with TRBJ2-7; D is possibly TRBD1 (5 bases). Germline V gene lookup returns CDR1 SGHRS and CDR2 YFSETQ. V gave up 1 base and J gave up 2 bases, with 25 bases separating them. The CDR3 is made up of 19 amino acids. For the CDR3, the DNA is TGCGCCAGCAGCTTGAGGGTCTGGGAACGTAGTACAGGAGCCTACGAGCAGTACTTC. Protein: CASSLRVWERSTGAYEQYF.

This sequence joins TRBV4-1 and TRBJ1-1; 8 nucleotides line up with TRBD1. The CDR3 is 14 amino acids. CDR1 and CDR2 (germline): MGHRA, YSYEKL. The J segment lost 10 bases and the V segment lost 3 bases, leaving 10 bases of the junction unmatched. CDR3 amino acids: CASSQLRKTGGAFF. The CDR3 nucleotides read TGCGCCAGCAGCCAGTTGCGTAAAACAGGGGGAGCTTTCTTT.

The V call is TRBV30, the J call TRBJ2-6; TRBD1 aligns across 8 bases. CDR3 length: 16 residues. Germline CDR1 reads GTSNPN; CDR2 reads SVGIG (reference sequence). The J segment lost 1 base and the V segment lost 4 bases, leaving 6 bases of the junction unmatched. CDR3: CAWTTQGASGANVLTF. CDR3 nucleotides: TGTGCCTGGACTACCCAGGGGGCGTCTGGGGCCAACGTCCTGACTTTC.

The chain combines TRBV2 with TRBJ1-2; 7 bases map to TRBD1. V dropped 4 bases and J dropped 3; count of bases not matched to a gene: 2. The CDR3 loop spans 13 amino acids. The germline V gene encodes CDR1 SNHLY and CDR2 FYNNEI. CDR3 nucleotide sequence: TGTGCCAGCAGTGCCGGGACAGACTATGGCTACACCTTC. This translates into CASSAGTDYGYTF. Full variable domain (outside the CDR3, taken from reference TRBV2 and TRBJ1-2): EPEVTQTPSHQVTQMGQEVILRCVPISNHLYFYWYRQILGQKVEFLVSFYNNEISEKSEIFDDQFSVERPDGSNFTLKIRSTKLEDSAMYFCASSAGTDYGYTFGSGTRLTVV.

V gene TRBV6-6 combines with J gene TRBJ1-2; D is perhaps TRBD1 (6 bases). CDR1 and CDR2 (germline): MNHNY, SVGAGI (reference sequence). The ends were cut back, 5 bases at V and 4 bases at J, with 14 bases in the middle. The CDR3 is 14 amino acids. The CDR3 protein is CASSRNREPYGYTF. CDR3 DNA sequence: TGTGCCAGCAGTCGAAACAGGGAACCCTATGGCTACACCTTC.